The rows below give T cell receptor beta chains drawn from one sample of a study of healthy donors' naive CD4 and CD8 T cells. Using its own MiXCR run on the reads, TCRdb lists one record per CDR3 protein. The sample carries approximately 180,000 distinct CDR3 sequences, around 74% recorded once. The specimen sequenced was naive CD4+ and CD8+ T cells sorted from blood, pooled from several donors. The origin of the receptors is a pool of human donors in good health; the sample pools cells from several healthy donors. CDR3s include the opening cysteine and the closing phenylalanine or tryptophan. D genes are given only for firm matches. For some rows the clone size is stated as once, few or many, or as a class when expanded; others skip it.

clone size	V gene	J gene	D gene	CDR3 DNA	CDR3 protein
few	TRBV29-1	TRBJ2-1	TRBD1	TGCAGCGTTGGACAGGGTAGGAATGAGCAGTTCTTC	CSVGQGRNEQFF
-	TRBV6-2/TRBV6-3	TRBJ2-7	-	TGTGCCAGCAGTCACGTCCAGGGCGACGAGCAGTACTTC	CASSHVQGDEQYF
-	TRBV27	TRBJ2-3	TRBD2	TGTGCCAGCAGTTTATCTAGAGGGAGGGCTGGAGATACGCAGTATTTT	CASSLSRGRAGDTQYF
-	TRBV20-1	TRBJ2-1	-	TGCAGTCCCGGGAATCCTCAAATCCCCGAGCAGTTCTTC	CSPGNPQIPEQFF
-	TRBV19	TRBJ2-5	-	TGTGCCAGTAGTATAGTGGGGGCCCAAGAGACCCAGTACTTC	CASSIVGAQETQYF
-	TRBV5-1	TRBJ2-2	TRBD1	TGCGCCAGCAGCTCCGGGACAGGGAGCACCGGGGAGCTGTTTTTT	CASSSGTGSTGELFF
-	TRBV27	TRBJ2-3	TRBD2	TGTGCCAGCGGGACTAGCGGGGGGACAGATACGCAGTATTTT	CASGTSGGTDTQYF
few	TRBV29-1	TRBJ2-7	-	TGCAGCGTTGTGTGGGTTGACTACGAGCAGTACTTC	CSVVWVDYEQYF
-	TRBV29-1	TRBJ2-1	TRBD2	TGCAGCGTTTACGGACTAGCGGGAGGGTCAGGTGAGCAGTTCTTC	CSVYGLAGGSGEQFF
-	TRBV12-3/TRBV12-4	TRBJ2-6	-	TGTGCCAGCAGTGCTGGGGCCAACGTCCTGACTTTC	CASSAGANVLTF
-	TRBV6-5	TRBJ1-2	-	TGTGCCAGCAGTTACCGGCAGCTCTATGGCTACACCTTC	CASSYRQLYGYTF
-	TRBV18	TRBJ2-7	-	TGTGCCAGCTCACCACCGGGCTCCTACGAGCAGTACTTC	CASSPPGSYEQYF
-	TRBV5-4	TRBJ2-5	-	TGTGCCAGCAGCTTGGAGCGGAAAGGGGGGGAGACCCAGTACTTC	CASSLERKGGETQYF
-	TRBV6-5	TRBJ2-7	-	TGTGCCAGCAGCCCCGCGGGGCGGTTAGCCTACGAGCAGTACTTC	CASSPAGRLAYEQYF
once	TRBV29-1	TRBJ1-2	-	TGCAGCGGGTGGTATAACTATGGCTACACCTTC	CSGWYNYGYTF
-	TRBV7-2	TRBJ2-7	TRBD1	TGTGCCAGCAGCAACCGACAGGGGGAAGTCGAGCAGTACTTC	CASSNRQGEVEQYF
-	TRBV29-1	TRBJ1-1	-	TGCAGCGTTTCCCGGACGTTGAACACTGAAGCTTTCTTT	CSVSRTLNTEAFF
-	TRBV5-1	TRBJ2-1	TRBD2	TGCGCCAGCAGTCGGTTTCGGGAGGACAATGAGCAGTTCTTC	CASSRFREDNEQFF
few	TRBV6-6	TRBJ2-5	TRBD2	TGTGCCAGCAGTGCCGGGAGGGTAGAGACCCAGTACTTC	CASSAGRVETQYF
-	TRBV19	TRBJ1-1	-	TGTGCCAGTAGTGAACAGAATTTGAACACTGAAGCTTTCTTT	CASSEQNLNTEAFF
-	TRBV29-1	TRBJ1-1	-	TGCAGCGTCCCTACACGCGACTTT	CSVPTRDF
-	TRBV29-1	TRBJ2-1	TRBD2	TGCAGCGTTGAAGGGCTAGCGGGAAGCGATGAGCAGTTCTTC	CSVEGLAGSDEQFF
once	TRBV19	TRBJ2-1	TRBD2	TGTGCCAGTAGTATAGGGACTAGCTATGAGCAGTTCTTC	CASSIGTSYEQFF
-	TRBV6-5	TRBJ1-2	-	TGTGCCAGCAGAGTTTCAGAGATCCATGGCTACACCTTC	CASRVSEIHGYTF
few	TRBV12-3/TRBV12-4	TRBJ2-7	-	TGTGCCAGCAGTTTAGTCCCTGGAGAGCAGTACTTC	CASSLVPGEQYF
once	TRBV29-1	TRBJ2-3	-	TGCAGCGTTGAAGATCAGTCCGATCAGGGAGATACGCAGTATTTT	CSVEDQSDQGDTQYF